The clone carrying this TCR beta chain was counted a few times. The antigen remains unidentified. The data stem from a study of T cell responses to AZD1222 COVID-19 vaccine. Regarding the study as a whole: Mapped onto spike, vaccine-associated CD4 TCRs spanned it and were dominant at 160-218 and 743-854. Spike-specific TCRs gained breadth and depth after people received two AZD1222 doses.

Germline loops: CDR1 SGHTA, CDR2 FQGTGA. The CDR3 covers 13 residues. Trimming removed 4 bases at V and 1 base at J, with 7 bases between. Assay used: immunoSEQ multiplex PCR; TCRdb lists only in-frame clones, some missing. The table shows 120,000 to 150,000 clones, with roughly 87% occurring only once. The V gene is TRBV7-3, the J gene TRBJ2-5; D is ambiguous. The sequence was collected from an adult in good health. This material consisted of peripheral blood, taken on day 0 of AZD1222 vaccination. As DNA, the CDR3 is TGTGCCAGCAGCTCCACCCTCCAAGAGACCCAGTACTTC. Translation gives CASSSTLQETQYF. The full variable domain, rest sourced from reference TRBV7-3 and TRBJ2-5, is GAGVSQTPSNKVTEKGKYVELRCDPISGHTALYWYRQSLGQGPEFLIYFQGTGAADDSGLPNDRFFAVRPEGSVSTLKIQRTERGDSAVYLCASSSTLQETQYFGPGTRLLVL.